The rows below give T cell receptor beta chains drawn from one sample of a study of blood T cells in healthy people across ages. TCRdb recomputed calls from the 5' RACE reads with MiXCR, one row per CDR3 protein. Here the sample spans about 1.6 million distinct CDR3 sequences, about 31% being singletons. What was sequenced was blood. These receptors all stem from a woman younger than 45 in good health. The CDR3 runs from the conserved cysteine through the conserved F or W. The D gene is left open where the match is weak. Size is stated for part of the rows, as once, few or many counts, or as a class when the clone is expanded.

V,D,J,size,CDR3,DNA
TRBV5-1,-,TRBJ2-5,-,CASSLVEGTYETQYF,TGCGCCAGCAGCTTGGTGGAAGGGACTTATGAGACCCAGTACTTC
TRBV28,TRBD2,TRBJ2-2,-,CASSHATGLASGELFF,TGTGCCAGCAGCCATGCCACCGGACTAGCGAGCGGGGAGCTGTTTTTT
TRBV9,-,TRBJ2-1,few,CASSAGITDEQFF,TGTGCCAGCAGCGCCGGGATTACGGATGAGCAGTTCTTC
TRBV28,-,TRBJ1-2,few,CASRNSINAITYGYTF,TGTGCCAGCAGGAATTCCATCAATGCAATCACCTATGGCTACACCTTC
TRBV6-6,-,TRBJ2-7,-,CASGLGTLLGEQYF,TGTGCCAGCGGGCTTGGGACTTTGCTCGGCGAGCAGTACTTC
TRBV20-1,-,TRBJ1-5,once,CSARVGVQNQPQHF,TGCAGTGCTAGAGTGGGGGTACAAAATCAGCCCCAGCATTTT
TRBV12-3/TRBV12-4,-,TRBJ2-2,-,CASSFIPNTGELFF,TGTGCCAGCAGTTTTATACCGAACACCGGGGAGCTGTTTTTT
TRBV27,-,TRBJ1-2,-,CASGTNTGIYGCTF,TGTGCCAGCGGGACCAACACGGGGATTTATGGCTGCACCTTC
TRBV20-1,TRBD2,TRBJ2-7,few,CSAHSPLAGSYEQYF,TGCAGTGCCCATTCGCCGCTAGCGGGGTCCTACGAGCAGTACTTC
TRBV12-3/TRBV12-4,-,TRBJ1-5,-,CASREGVGDNQPQHF,TGTGCCAGCAGAGAAGGGGTGGGAGACAATCAGCCCCAGCATTTT
TRBV2,-,TRBJ2-1,few,CASIRDEQFF,TGTGCCAGCATCCGGGATGAGCAGTTCTTC
TRBV10-3,TRBD2,TRBJ2-7,many,CAISETMTSGYEQYF,TGTGCCATCAGTGAAACGATGACTAGCGGCTACGAGCAGTACTTC
TRBV3-1,-,TRBJ1-2,-,CASGLRGNYGYTF,TGTGCCAGCGGCCTTCGGGGTAACTATGGCTACACCTTC
TRBV7-9,-,TRBJ1-5,-,CASSHTESNQPQHF,TGTGCCAGCAGCCACACAGAGAGCAATCAGCCCCAGCATTTT
TRBV7-9,TRBD1,TRBJ2-7,-,CASSSGRQGFYEQYF,TGTGCCAGCAGCTCAGGGCGACAGGGATTCTACGAGCAGTACTTC
TRBV20-1,TRBD2,TRBJ2-1,-,CSAVPGLAGGAYNEQFF,TGCAGTGCCGTCCCGGGACTAGCGGGGGGAGCCTACAATGAGCAGTTCTTC
TRBV20-1,TRBD2,TRBJ2-2,-,CSARGTGLAVNTGELFF,TGCAGTGCTAGAGGCACGGGACTAGCGGTTAACACCGGGGAGCTGTTTTTT
TRBV7-2,-,TRBJ2-5,few,CASSTAPGPHLPPTQETQYF,TGTGCCAGCAGCACGGCTCCGGGACCACATCTTCCGCCGACCCAAGAGACCCAGTACTTC
TRBV14,-,TRBJ2-3,few,CASSSHSGTSTDTQYF,TGTGCCAGCAGCTCCCACAGCGGTACTAGCACAGATACGCAGTATTTT
TRBV20-1,-,TRBJ2-1,-,CSARGGTGNNEQFF,TGCAGTGCTAGAGGTGGGACTGGAAACAATGAGCAGTTCTTC
TRBV5-5,-,TRBJ1-4,-,CASSLPGTSTNEKLFF,TGTGCCAGCAGCTTGCCGGGGACATCCACTAATGAAAAACTGTTTTTT
TRBV3-1,-,TRBJ2-1,-,CASSQLRTSYNEQFF,TGTGCCAGCAGCCAACTCCGCACTTCATACAATGAGCAGTTCTTC
TRBV20-1,TRBD1,TRBJ1-2,-,CSASPGQGGYTF,TGCAGTGCTAGCCCGGGACAGGGAGGCTACACCTTC
TRBV2,-,TRBJ2-5,-,CASSHTAGTQETQYF,TGTGCCAGCAGCCACACTGCCGGGACCCAAGAGACCCAGTACTTC
TRBV10-2,-,TRBJ2-5,-,CASSEDGEETQYF,TGCGCCAGCAGTGAGGACGGGGAAGAGACCCAGTACTTC
TRBV12-3/TRBV12-4,TRBD1,TRBJ2-7,many,CASSEQGNEQYF,TGTGCCAGCAGTGAACAGGGGAACGAGCAGTACTTC
TRBV30,-,TRBJ2-6,-,CAWSVQGAGANVLTF,TGTGCCTGGAGTGTACAAGGGGCTGGGGCCAACGTCCTGACTTTC
TRBV6-2/TRBV6-3,TRBD2,TRBJ2-2,once,CASSYSRLAVNTGELFF,TGTGCCAGCAGTTACTCGAGACTAGCGGTTAACACCGGGGAGCTGTTTTTT
TRBV4-1,-,TRBJ2-7,-,CASSPHDRGASYEQYF,TGCGCCAGCAGCCCCCACGACCGGGGGGCCTCCTACGAGCAGTACTTC
TRBV11-2,-,TRBJ2-5,-,CASSLDGGKGDEQYF,TGTGCCAGCAGCTTAGATGGGGGGAAGGGTGATGAGCAGTACTTC
TRBV7-9,TRBD1,TRBJ2-1,few,CASNRGTGGNDEQFF,TGTGCCAGCAATCGAGGGACAGGGGGCAACGATGAGCAGTTCTTC